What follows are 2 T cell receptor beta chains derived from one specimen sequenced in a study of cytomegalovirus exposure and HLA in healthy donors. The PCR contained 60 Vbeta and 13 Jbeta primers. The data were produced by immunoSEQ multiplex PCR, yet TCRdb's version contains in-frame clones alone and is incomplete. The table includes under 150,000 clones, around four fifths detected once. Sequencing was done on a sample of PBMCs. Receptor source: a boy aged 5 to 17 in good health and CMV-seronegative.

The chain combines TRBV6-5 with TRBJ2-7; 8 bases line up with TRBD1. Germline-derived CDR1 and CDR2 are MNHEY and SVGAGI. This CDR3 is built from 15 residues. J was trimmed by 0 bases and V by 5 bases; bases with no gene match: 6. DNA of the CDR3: TGTGCCAGCAGTCTGGACAGGGAGAGCTCCTACGAGCAGTACTTC. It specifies CASSLDRESSYEQYF.

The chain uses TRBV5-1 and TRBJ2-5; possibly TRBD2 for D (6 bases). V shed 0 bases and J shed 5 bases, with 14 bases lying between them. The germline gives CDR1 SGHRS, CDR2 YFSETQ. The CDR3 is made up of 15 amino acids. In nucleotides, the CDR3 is TGCGCCAGCAGCTTGGTTCCCGGGGGTGGGGAGACCCAGTACTTC. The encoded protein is CASSLVPGGGETQYF.